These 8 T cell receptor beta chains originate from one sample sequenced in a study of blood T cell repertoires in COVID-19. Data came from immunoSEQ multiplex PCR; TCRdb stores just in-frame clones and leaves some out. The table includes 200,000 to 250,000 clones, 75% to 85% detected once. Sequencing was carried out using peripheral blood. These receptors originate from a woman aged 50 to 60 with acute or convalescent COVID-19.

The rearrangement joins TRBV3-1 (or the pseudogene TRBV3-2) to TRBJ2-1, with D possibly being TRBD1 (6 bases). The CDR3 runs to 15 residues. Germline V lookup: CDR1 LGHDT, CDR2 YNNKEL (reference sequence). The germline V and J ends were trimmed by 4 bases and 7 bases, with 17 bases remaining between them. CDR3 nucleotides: TGTGCCAGCAGCCCCCCTAAGTGGGGGCCGAATGAGCAGTTCTTC. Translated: CASSPPKWGPNEQFF.

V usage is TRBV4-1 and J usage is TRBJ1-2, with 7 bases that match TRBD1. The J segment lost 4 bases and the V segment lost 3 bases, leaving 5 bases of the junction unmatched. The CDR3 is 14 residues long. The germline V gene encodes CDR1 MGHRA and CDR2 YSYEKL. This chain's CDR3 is CASSHPGQSYGYTF. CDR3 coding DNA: TGCGCCAGCAGCCACCCGGGACAGAGCTATGGCTACACCTTC.

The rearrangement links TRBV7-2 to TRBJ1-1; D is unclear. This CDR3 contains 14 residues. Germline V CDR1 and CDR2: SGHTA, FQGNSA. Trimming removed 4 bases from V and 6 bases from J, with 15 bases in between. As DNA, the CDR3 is TGTGCCAGCAGCTCCCGGGTCCTTGGCGCTGAAGCTTTCTTT. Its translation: CASSSRVLGAEAFF.

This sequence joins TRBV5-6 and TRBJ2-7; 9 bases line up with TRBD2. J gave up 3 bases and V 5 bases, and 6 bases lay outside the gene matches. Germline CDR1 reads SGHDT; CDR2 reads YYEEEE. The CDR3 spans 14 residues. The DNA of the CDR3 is TGTGCCAGCAGTCCCGGGACTAGCTTCTACGAGCAGTACTTC. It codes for CASSPGTSFYEQYF.

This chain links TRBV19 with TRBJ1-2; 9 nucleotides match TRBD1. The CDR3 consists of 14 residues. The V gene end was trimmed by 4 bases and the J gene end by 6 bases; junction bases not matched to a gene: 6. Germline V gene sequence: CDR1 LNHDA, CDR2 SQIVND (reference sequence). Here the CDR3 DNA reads TGTGCCAGTAGTAGTTGGGACAGGGAGCATGGCTACACCTTC. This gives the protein CASSSWDREHGYTF.

For the CDR3, the DNA is TGTGCCAGCAGCCGCGAAGGACAGTCATATGGCTACACCTTC. Translating gives CASSREGQSYGYTF. The genes are TRBV7-8 and TRBJ1-2; tentative D call: TRBD1 (6 bases). CDR3 length equals 14 residues. The V end was cut by 5 bases, the J end by 5 bases, with 15 bases between. Germline CDR1 SGHVS, CDR2 FQNEAQ.

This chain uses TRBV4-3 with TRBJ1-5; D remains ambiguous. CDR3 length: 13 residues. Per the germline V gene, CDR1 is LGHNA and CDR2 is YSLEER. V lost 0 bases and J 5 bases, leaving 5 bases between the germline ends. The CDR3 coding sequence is TGCGCCAGCAGCCAAGATAGAGATCAGCCCCAGCATTTT. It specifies CASSQDRDQPQHF.

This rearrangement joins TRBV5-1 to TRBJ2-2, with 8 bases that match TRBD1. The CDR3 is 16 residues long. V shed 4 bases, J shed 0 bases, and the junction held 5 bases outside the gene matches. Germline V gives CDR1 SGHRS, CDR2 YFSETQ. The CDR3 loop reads CASSPSGGPNTGELFF. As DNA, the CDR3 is TGCGCCAGCAGCCCTTCAGGGGGCCCGAACACCGGGGAGCTGTTTTTT. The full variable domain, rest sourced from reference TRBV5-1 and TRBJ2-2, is KAGVTQTPRYLIKTRGQQVTLSCSPISGHRSVSWYQQTPGQGLQFLFEYFSETQRNKGNFPGRFSGRQFSNSRSEMNVSTLELGDSALYLCASSPSGGPNTGELFFGEGSRLTVL.